This paragraph reports one TCR beta chain. Sequencing used immunoSEQ multiplex PCR; TCRdb keeps in-frame clones, though not all of them. Among 51,000 or so clones listed, roughly 78% were seen once. The sample is drawn from a study of OX40 agonist ivuxolimab in advanced cancers. Across the study: Two patients with cutaneous melanoma and one with hepatocellular carcinoma, three in total, showed partial responses.

The sequence was obtained from an adult with an advanced solid tumor such as melanoma, head and neck, liver or kidney cancer. This specimen was CD4+ or CD8+ T cells sorted from blood, taken in a trial of the OX40 agonist ivuxolimab.

CDR3 in DNA: TGTGCCAGCAGCCTGGTTAATGAGCAGTTCTTC. This sequence encodes CASSLVNEQFF. The chain is built from TRBV7-9 and TRBJ2-1; no reliable D call. The ends were cut back, 5 bases at V and 7 bases at J, with 6 bases in the middle. CDR1 and CDR2 (germline): SEHNR, FQNEAQ (reference sequence). This CDR3 has 11 residues.